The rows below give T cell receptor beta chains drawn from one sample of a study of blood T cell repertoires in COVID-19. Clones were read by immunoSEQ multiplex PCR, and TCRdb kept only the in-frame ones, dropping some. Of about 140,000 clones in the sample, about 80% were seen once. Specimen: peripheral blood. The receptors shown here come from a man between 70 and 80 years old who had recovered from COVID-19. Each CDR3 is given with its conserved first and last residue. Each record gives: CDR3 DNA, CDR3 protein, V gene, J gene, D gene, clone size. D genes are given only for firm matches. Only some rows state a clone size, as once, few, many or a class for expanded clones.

CDR3nt: TGTGCCAGCAGTAGGGGGACAGGGGCTAATCAGCCCCAGCATTTT; CDR3aa: CASSRGTGANQPQHF; v_gene: TRBV27; j_gene: TRBJ1-5; d_gene: TRBD1; abundance: few
CDR3nt: TGCAGCGTTGAAGTTCCGACTGACTATACGCAGTATTTT; CDR3aa: CSVEVPTDYTQYF; v_gene: TRBV29-1; j_gene: TRBJ2-3; d_gene: -; abundance: -
CDR3nt: TGTGCCTGGAGTGTGGGAGTTCCCACTGAAGCTTTCTTT; CDR3aa: CAWSVGVPTEAFF; v_gene: TRBV30; j_gene: TRBJ1-1; d_gene: -; abundance: -
CDR3nt: TGTGCCAGCAGCCCCCGGGACTTAAGGTCCGGGGAGCTGTTTTTT; CDR3aa: CASSPRDLRSGELFF; v_gene: TRBV11-2; j_gene: TRBJ2-2; d_gene: -; abundance: few
CDR3nt: TGTGCCAGCAGCTTGTGGGCCGACGCAACTAATGAAAAACTGTTTTTT; CDR3aa: CASSLWADATNEKLFF; v_gene: TRBV5-5; j_gene: TRBJ1-4; d_gene: -; abundance: -
CDR3nt: TGTGCCAGCAGTTACTCTACGACACTTGGAAACACCATATATTTT; CDR3aa: CASSYSTTLGNTIYF; v_gene: TRBV6-5; j_gene: TRBJ1-3; d_gene: -; abundance: -
CDR3nt: TGTGCCAGCAGTTACTTGTCGGCTAGCGGGATGGCTGGCAATGAGCAGTTCTTC; CDR3aa: CASSYLSASGMAGNEQFF; v_gene: TRBV6-2/TRBV6-3; j_gene: TRBJ2-1; d_gene: TRBD2; abundance: -
CDR3nt: TGCGCCAGCAGCCAACTCAGGGTTTCCAGTAACACCATATATTTT; CDR3aa: CASSQLRVSSNTIYF; v_gene: TRBV4-1; j_gene: TRBJ1-3; d_gene: -; abundance: -
CDR3nt: TGTGCCAGCTCACCTTCCTCAGGGGGCCTTTCCACTGAAGCTTTCTTT; CDR3aa: CASSPSSGGLSTEAFF; v_gene: TRBV18; j_gene: TRBJ1-1; d_gene: TRBD1; abundance: -
CDR3nt: TGTGCCAGCAGCTTAGCGGTTGGGGCCCCGAACACCGGGGAGCTGTTTTTT; CDR3aa: CASSLAVGAPNTGELFF; v_gene: TRBV7-6; j_gene: TRBJ2-2; d_gene: -; abundance: -
CDR3nt: TGTGCCAGCAGTCGTGGCAGGGTCGATGAGACCCAGTACTTC; CDR3aa: CASSRGRVDETQYF; v_gene: TRBV19; j_gene: TRBJ2-5; d_gene: -; abundance: -
CDR3nt: TGTGCCAGCAGCTCTATAGCGGGAGCCTACGAGCAGTACTTC; CDR3aa: CASSSIAGAYEQYF; v_gene: TRBV7-8; j_gene: TRBJ2-7; d_gene: TRBD2; abundance: -
CDR3nt: TGCGCCAGCAGCTTGGCGAGGCTAGCTTACAATGAGCAGTTCTTC; CDR3aa: CASSLARLAYNEQFF; v_gene: TRBV5-1; j_gene: TRBJ2-1; d_gene: -; abundance: -
CDR3nt: TGTGCCAGCAGTTTATCGTTGGGACATTGGGATTCGGAGGCTTTCTTT; CDR3aa: CASSLSLGHWDSEAFF; v_gene: TRBV27; j_gene: TRBJ1-1; d_gene: -; abundance: -
CDR3nt: TGTGCCAGCAGTGAAGCGGGAGCCAAAAACATTCAGTACTTC; CDR3aa: CASSEAGAKNIQYF; v_gene: TRBV25-1; j_gene: TRBJ2-4; d_gene: -; abundance: -
CDR3nt: TGTGCCAGCACGGGGGGAGCCCAAGAGACCCAGTACTTC; CDR3aa: CASTGGAQETQYF; v_gene: TRBV3-1/TRBV3-2; j_gene: TRBJ2-5; d_gene: TRBD2; abundance: few
CDR3nt: TGTGCCAGCAGCCAATCGGGATATAGCAATCAGCCCCAGCATTTT; CDR3aa: CASSQSGYSNQPQHF; v_gene: TRBV3-1/TRBV3-2; j_gene: TRBJ1-5; d_gene: -; abundance: -
CDR3nt: TGTGCCAGCAGCCTTCCCCCGGGAGGGGGGAATGGCTACACCTTC; CDR3aa: CASSLPPGGGNGYTF; v_gene: TRBV7-2; j_gene: TRBJ1-2; d_gene: -; abundance: -
CDR3nt: TGCGCCAGCAGCTTTGGGGGGGCGAACGAGCAGTACTTC; CDR3aa: CASSFGGANEQYF; v_gene: TRBV5-1; j_gene: TRBJ2-7; d_gene: -; abundance: -
CDR3nt: TGCGCCAGCAGCTTCGGAGGGCGGCTCCACTTT; CDR3aa: CASSFGGRLHF; v_gene: TRBV5-1; j_gene: TRBJ1-6; d_gene: -; abundance: -
CDR3nt: TGTGCCACCGGCGTCCAGGGAACAGATACGCAGTATTTT; CDR3aa: CATGVQGTDTQYF; v_gene: TRBV24-1; j_gene: TRBJ2-3; d_gene: -; abundance: -
CDR3nt: TGCAGCGTCCGACAGGGGGCGTCCGACACTGAAGCTTTCTTT; CDR3aa: CSVRQGASDTEAFF; v_gene: TRBV29-1; j_gene: TRBJ1-1; d_gene: TRBD1; abundance: -
CDR3nt: TGTGCCAGTAGTGGACGGGGGAGCTCCTACAATGAGCAGTTCTTC; CDR3aa: CASSGRGSSYNEQFF; v_gene: TRBV19; j_gene: TRBJ2-1; d_gene: -; abundance: -
CDR3nt: TGCGCCAGCAGCCAGGATAGCGGGAGCGGTGAGCAGTTCTTC; CDR3aa: CASSQDSGSGEQFF; v_gene: TRBV4-1; j_gene: TRBJ2-1; d_gene: TRBD2; abundance: -
CDR3nt: TGTGCCAGCAGCGAGACTAGCGGGAAAGATACGCAGTATTTT; CDR3aa: CASSETSGKDTQYF; v_gene: TRBV5-5; j_gene: TRBJ2-3; d_gene: TRBD2; abundance: -
CDR3nt: TGTGCCAGCAGCCAAATCGAGAGGGACGAGCAGTACTTC; CDR3aa: CASSQIERDEQYF; v_gene: TRBV3-1/TRBV3-2; j_gene: TRBJ2-7; d_gene: -; abundance: -
CDR3nt: TGTGCCAGCAGCTCTACTAGCGGGAAGGTCGGCGATGAGCAGTTCTTC; CDR3aa: CASSSTSGKVGDEQFF; v_gene: TRBV7-2; j_gene: TRBJ2-1; d_gene: TRBD2; abundance: -
CDR3nt: TGCGCCAGCAGCCCCCGGACAGGGGTTGGGACCGGGGAGCTGTTTTTT; CDR3aa: CASSPRTGVGTGELFF; v_gene: TRBV5-1; j_gene: TRBJ2-2; d_gene: TRBD1; abundance: -
CDR3nt: TGTGCCAGCAGTTTACACGGGACAGGGGAGCAGTTCTTC; CDR3aa: CASSLHGTGEQFF; v_gene: TRBV6-2/TRBV6-3; j_gene: TRBJ2-1; d_gene: TRBD1; abundance: -
CDR3nt: TGTGCCAGCAGTGTTAGGGCGACAGGGAGGACCCTAGGCTATGGCTACACCTTC; CDR3aa: CASSVRATGRTLGYGYTF; v_gene: TRBV6-1; j_gene: TRBJ1-2; d_gene: TRBD1; abundance: -
CDR3nt: TGCGCCAGCAGCTTGGCCTTACTAGCGGGAGGTACGCAGTATTTT; CDR3aa: CASSLALLAGGTQYF; v_gene: TRBV5-1; j_gene: TRBJ2-3; d_gene: TRBD2; abundance: -
CDR3nt: TGTGCCAGTAGTATTTTCCCCGGGACAGGGACCCAGCGGGCGAACACCGGGGAGCTGTTTTTT; CDR3aa: CASSIFPGTGTQRANTGELFF; v_gene: TRBV19; j_gene: TRBJ2-2; d_gene: TRBD1; abundance: -
CDR3nt: TGCGCCAGCAGCCAGCCCGGACAGGGTCTCTACGAGCAGTACTTC; CDR3aa: CASSQPGQGLYEQYF; v_gene: TRBV4-1; j_gene: TRBJ2-7; d_gene: TRBD1; abundance: -
CDR3nt: TGCAGTGCTAGAGATAAAATCGAGCAGTACTTC; CDR3aa: CSARDKIEQYF; v_gene: TRBV20-1; j_gene: TRBJ2-7; d_gene: -; abundance: -
CDR3nt: TGTGCCAGCAGCCCGGCATCCGGGAAGACCCAGTACTTC; CDR3aa: CASSPASGKTQYF; v_gene: TRBV7-3; j_gene: TRBJ2-5; d_gene: -; abundance: -
CDR3nt: TGCGCCAGCAGCCCGGTTGGGACTAACCAAGAGACCCAGTACTTC; CDR3aa: CASSPVGTNQETQYF; v_gene: TRBV5-1; j_gene: TRBJ2-5; d_gene: TRBD2; abundance: few
CDR3nt: TGTGCCAGCAGCGTAGACTCCGCGAGTTACAATGAGCAGTTCTTC; CDR3aa: CASSVDSASYNEQFF; v_gene: TRBV9; j_gene: TRBJ2-1; d_gene: -; abundance: -
CDR3nt: TGTGCCTGGAGTTCTGGGACTAGCGGGAGGTTCACCGGGGAGCTGTTTTTT; CDR3aa: CAWSSGTSGRFTGELFF; v_gene: TRBV30; j_gene: TRBJ2-2; d_gene: TRBD2; abundance: -
CDR3nt: TGTGCCAGCAGTTCCCGGGACAGGGTCACTGAAGCTTTCTTT; CDR3aa: CASSSRDRVTEAFF; v_gene: TRBV27; j_gene: TRBJ1-1; d_gene: TRBD1; abundance: -
CDR3nt: TGTGCCAGCAGCTTGGGGGCAGGGGCCAAAAACATTCAGTACTTC; CDR3aa: CASSLGAGAKNIQYF; v_gene: TRBV7-2; j_gene: TRBJ2-4; d_gene: -; abundance: -
CDR3nt: TGCGCCAGCAGCTTGGGACAGGGGAATAATTCACCCCTCCACTTT; CDR3aa: CASSLGQGNNSPLHF; v_gene: TRBV5-1; j_gene: TRBJ1-6; d_gene: TRBD1; abundance: -
CDR3nt: TGTGCCAGCAGCTTGGGCACAGAGTCCTACGAGCAGTACTTC; CDR3aa: CASSLGTESYEQYF; v_gene: TRBV11-2; j_gene: TRBJ2-7; d_gene: -; abundance: -
CDR3nt: TGTGCCAGCTCCCGGGACAGGGAGCCGGAGCAGTTCTTC; CDR3aa: CASSRDREPEQFF; v_gene: TRBV18; j_gene: TRBJ2-1; d_gene: TRBD1; abundance: -
CDR3nt: TGTGCCATCAAGGAGATAGGCTCCTACAATGAGCAGTTCTTC; CDR3aa: CAIKEIGSYNEQFF; v_gene: TRBV10-3; j_gene: TRBJ2-1; d_gene: -; abundance: -
CDR3nt: TGTGCCAGCAGCCCCCGGACTAGCGGGAGCTACAATGAGCAGTTCTTC; CDR3aa: CASSPRTSGSYNEQFF; v_gene: TRBV5-4; j_gene: TRBJ2-1; d_gene: TRBD2; abundance: -
CDR3nt: TGCGCCAGCAGCTTGGGGGGACAGCTCAATCAGCCCCAGCATTTT; CDR3aa: CASSLGGQLNQPQHF; v_gene: TRBV5-1; j_gene: TRBJ1-5; d_gene: TRBD1; abundance: -
CDR3nt: TGCGCCAGCAGCACAGGGCTGTCCTACGAGCAGTACTTC; CDR3aa: CASSTGLSYEQYF; v_gene: TRBV5-1; j_gene: TRBJ2-7; d_gene: -; abundance: -
CDR3nt: TGTGCCTGGAGTACGGTGAGCGGGGCCAACGTCCTGACTTTC; CDR3aa: CAWSTVSGANVLTF; v_gene: TRBV30; j_gene: TRBJ2-6; d_gene: -; abundance: -
CDR3nt: TGCAGCGGGGGACGGTCAGATACGCAGTATTTT; CDR3aa: CSGGRSDTQYF; v_gene: TRBV29-1; j_gene: TRBJ2-3; d_gene: -; abundance: -
CDR3nt: TGTGCCAGCAGCCCACGTGGCGGCGTCAACTATGGCTACACCTTC; CDR3aa: CASSPRGGVNYGYTF; v_gene: TRBV9; j_gene: TRBJ1-2; d_gene: -; abundance: -
CDR3nt: TGTGCCAGCAGCTCCTATTATGGCTACACCTTC; CDR3aa: CASSSYYGYTF; v_gene: TRBV5-4; j_gene: TRBJ1-2; d_gene: -; abundance: once
CDR3nt: TGTGCCAGTAGTACCAGGACTAGCGGGCCGCTGGGGGAGCAGTTCTTC; CDR3aa: CASSTRTSGPLGEQFF; v_gene: TRBV19; j_gene: TRBJ2-1; d_gene: TRBD2; abundance: -
CDR3nt: TGCGCCAGCAGCCGGGGAACCAGTGGAAACACCATATATTTT; CDR3aa: CASSRGTSGNTIYF; v_gene: TRBV5-1; j_gene: TRBJ1-3; d_gene: -; abundance: -
CDR3nt: TGTGCCAGCAGCCCAACGCGCGGGAGCTCCTACGAGCAGTACTTC; CDR3aa: CASSPTRGSSYEQYF; v_gene: TRBV11-2; j_gene: TRBJ2-7; d_gene: TRBD2; abundance: -
CDR3nt: TGTGCCAGCAGCCTCCGGGGACAGGGGGCCTACGAGCAGTACTTC; CDR3aa: CASSLRGQGAYEQYF; v_gene: TRBV11-2; j_gene: TRBJ2-7; d_gene: TRBD1; abundance: -
CDR3nt: TGTGCCAGCAGCTCACCCAAGAGGGCGAACACCGGGGAGCTGTTTTTT; CDR3aa: CASSSPKRANTGELFF; v_gene: TRBV5-4; j_gene: TRBJ2-2; d_gene: -; abundance: -
CDR3nt: TGTGCCAGCAGCCAAGATACGGGAGGGAACGCCGGGGAGCTGTTTTTT; CDR3aa: CASSQDTGGNAGELFF; v_gene: TRBV4-2; j_gene: TRBJ2-2; d_gene: TRBD2; abundance: -
CDR3nt: TGCGCCAGCAGCATCGAACCAGGGGACGTCCACGAGCAGTACTTC; CDR3aa: CASSIEPGDVHEQYF; v_gene: TRBV5-1; j_gene: TRBJ2-7; d_gene: -; abundance: -